A selection of T cell receptor beta chains follows, all from one sample in a study of T cell repertoires in cytomegalovirus infection. Their antigen targets remain unknown. TCRdb used MiXCR to reprocess the reads, holding one entry per CDR3 protein. In the table there are about half a million distinct CDR3 sequences, 30% to 35% of which are singletons. The material was cultured PBMCs, obtained from culture after CMV antigen stimulation. The receptors originated from a human donor in good health (CMV status not recorded). Some clones in this sample may be carry-over from other donors' samples. Both conserved end residues are part of each CDR3. Each record gives: J gene, D gene, clone size, V gene, CDR3 DNA, CDR3 protein. A D gene is named only where the DNA matches it firmly. Clone size is stated in some rows and not others, as once, few, many or a class when expanded.

J gene: TRBJ2-7; D gene: NA; clone size: NA; V gene: TRBV9; CDR3 DNA: TGTGCCAGCAGCGTAGAAGGGTTGGGCTACGAGCAGTACTTC; CDR3 protein: CASSVEGLGYEQYF
J gene: TRBJ2-1; D gene: NA; clone size: many; V gene: TRBV7-2; CDR3 DNA: TGTGCCAGCAGCTCCGTGCGGGCACGAAGCCATGAGCAGTTCTTC; CDR3 protein: CASSSVRARSHEQFF
J gene: TRBJ1-3; D gene: NA; clone size: NA; V gene: TRBV19; CDR3 DNA: TGTGCCAGTAGGGGCAATAGTGCAAACTCTGGAAACACCATATATTTT; CDR3 protein: CASRGNSANSGNTIYF
J gene: TRBJ2-2; D gene: TRBD2; clone size: NA; V gene: TRBV19; CDR3 DNA: TGTGCCAGTAGTATCGGATTCGGCGGGGGAGTACAATCCGGGGAGCTGTTTTTT; CDR3 protein: CASSIGFGGGVQSGELFF
J gene: TRBJ2-7; D gene: NA; clone size: NA; V gene: TRBV7-2; CDR3 DNA: TGTGCCAGCAGCCGGGACTTAACCTACGAGCAGTACTTC; CDR3 protein: CASSRDLTYEQYF
J gene: TRBJ1-5; D gene: TRBD1; clone size: NA; V gene: TRBV18; CDR3 DNA: TGTGCCAGCTCACGGGACAGGGAGGGCAATCAGCCCCAGCATTTT; CDR3 protein: CASSRDREGNQPQHF
J gene: TRBJ1-6; D gene: NA; clone size: NA; V gene: TRBV4-1; CDR3 DNA: TGCGCCAGCAGCCACACTTCTTCACCCCTCCACTTT; CDR3 protein: CASSHTSSPLHF
J gene: TRBJ1-2; D gene: TRBD1; clone size: few; V gene: TRBV28; CDR3 DNA: TGTGCCAGCAGTTCCCGGGACAGGAATGGCTACACCTTC; CDR3 protein: CASSSRDRNGYTF
J gene: TRBJ1-5; D gene: NA; clone size: many; V gene: TRBV7-6; CDR3 DNA: TGTGCCAGCAGCTTGGGCCCGGGACCGCAGGGACCCCAGCATTTT; CDR3 protein: CASSLGPGPQGPQHF
J gene: TRBJ2-7; D gene: TRBD1; clone size: few; V gene: TRBV5-1; CDR3 DNA: TGCGCCAGCAGCTTTGGGACAGGGGGTGACGAGCAGTACTTC; CDR3 protein: CASSFGTGGDEQYF
J gene: TRBJ1-2; D gene: NA; clone size: NA; V gene: TRBV29-1; CDR3 DNA: TGCAGCGTTGAAGATCGAGGAAGGGGCAGGCGGCTCTATGGCTACACCTTC; CDR3 protein: CSVEDRGRGRRLYGYTF
J gene: TRBJ2-1; D gene: TRBD2; clone size: NA; V gene: TRBV29-1; CDR3 DNA: TGCAGCGCTATGCTAGCGGGACTCAATGAGCAGTTCTTC; CDR3 protein: CSAMLAGLNEQFF
J gene: TRBJ2-1; D gene: NA; clone size: NA; V gene: TRBV5-3; CDR3 DNA: TGTGCCAGCAGCTTGGAGACAGGGACTCGGAATGAGCAGTTCTTC; CDR3 protein: CASSLETGTRNEQFF
J gene: TRBJ2-1; D gene: TRBD2; clone size: NA; V gene: TRBV7-9; CDR3 DNA: TGTGCCAGCAGCCCTACATTGAGCGGGAGCGACTACAATGAGCAGTTCTTC; CDR3 protein: CASSPTLSGSDYNEQFF
J gene: TRBJ2-2; D gene: NA; clone size: NA; V gene: TRBV6-6; CDR3 DNA: TGTGCCAGCAGAGGGCTAGCGGGGGAGCTGTTTTTT; CDR3 protein: CASRGLAGELFF
J gene: TRBJ2-3; D gene: NA; clone size: NA; V gene: TRBV7-2; CDR3 DNA: TGTGCCAGCAGCTCACTGCGGGATACGCAGTATTTT; CDR3 protein: CASSSLRDTQYF
J gene: TRBJ1-6; D gene: NA; clone size: few; V gene: TRBV4-3; CDR3 DNA: TGCGCCAGCAGCCAAGATGGGGATTCACCCCTCCACTTT; CDR3 protein: CASSQDGDSPLHF
J gene: TRBJ2-1; D gene: TRBD1; clone size: NA; V gene: TRBV7-6; CDR3 DNA: TGTGCCAGCAGCCCCATACTACGACAGGGGCCCAATGAGCAGTTCTTC; CDR3 protein: CASSPILRQGPNEQFF
J gene: TRBJ1-1; D gene: NA; clone size: NA; V gene: TRBV12-3/TRBV12-4; CDR3 DNA: TGTGCCAGCAGTTTAAGCAGGGATGAAGCTTTCTTT; CDR3 protein: CASSLSRDEAFF
J gene: TRBJ2-1; D gene: TRBD2; clone size: few; V gene: TRBV7-2; CDR3 DNA: TGTGCCAGCAGCCCAGTCAGCGGGAGGGCCAATAATGAGCAGTTCTTC; CDR3 protein: CASSPVSGRANNEQFF
J gene: TRBJ1-4; D gene: NA; clone size: NA; V gene: TRBV24-1; CDR3 DNA: TGTGCCACCCAAGGCAGTTCTAATGAAAAACTGTTTTTT; CDR3 protein: CATQGSSNEKLFF